This T cell receptor (beta chain) was recovered during a study of cytomegalovirus exposure and HLA in healthy donors. Study in general: The approximately 120 validation repertoires used the same platform as the roughly 610 first-cohort repertoires, a later analysis reported.

This clone has just a few counts. The antigen remains unidentified. TCRdb's copy holds only in-frame clones and misses some; the assay was immunoSEQ multiplex PCR. The data show 45,000 to 65,000 clones, roughly 90% seen once. The CDR3 sequence is 13 residues long. V dropped 0 bases and J dropped 4 bases, with 9 bases sitting between them. Germline V gene data show CDR1 as SQVTM and CDR2 as ANQGSEA. The study's findings and limits: A classifier reportedly called cytomegalovirus status with high sensitivity and specificity. CMV antigen specificity of a few CMV-associated chains was confirmed in vitro.

The TCR comes from a man aged 18 to 30 in good health and CMV-seronegative. This chain connects TRBV29-1 to TRBJ1-2; D may be TRBD1 (5 bases). The sequenced sample consisted of PBMCs. This CDR3 reads CSVEDQGLYGYTF. CDR3 sequence (DNA): TGCAGCGTTGAAGATCAGGGTCTCTATGGCTACACCTTC.